Each of the 12 T cell receptor beta chains below was sequenced from the same sample in a study of shared clonotypes between healthy human individuals. Repertoires were generated with immunoSEQ multiplex PCR, while TCRdb's copy carries only in-frame clones and drops some. The data contain roughly 640,000 clones, less than 85% of them singletons. The specimen sequenced was memory CD4+ T cells sorted from blood. Subset specified: CD45RA-negative fraction. These receptors originate from a woman in her 30s in good health.

The chain is built from TRBV28 and TRBJ2-5; D is perhaps TRBD2 (7 bases). Trimming removed 3 bases at V and 1 base at J, with 24 bases between. Per the germline V gene, CDR1 is MDHEN and CDR2 is SYDVKM. This CDR3 has 19 amino acids. CDR3 region: CASSFFYSAGASFQETQYF. DNA for the CDR3: TGTGCCAGCAGTTTTTTTTATTCGGCGGGGGCGTCTTTCCAAGAGACCCAGTACTTC.

The CDR3 DNA follows: TGCGCCAGCAGCCAGGGGGGACCGTACACCGGGGAGCTGTTTTTT. It codes for CASSQGGPYTGELFF. The rearrangement links TRBV5-1 to TRBJ2-2, with D tentatively TRBD1 (7 bases). Germline assignment: CDR1 SGHRS and CDR2 YFSETQ. The CDR3 loop spans 15 amino acids. V lost 4 bases and J 3 bases, leaving 13 bases between the germline ends.

The chain combines TRBV5-4 with TRBJ2-5; D is perhaps TRBD2 (6 bases). The CDR3 has 15 residues. Germline CDR1 SGHNT, CDR2 YYREEE (reference sequence). V was shortened by 1 base and J by 0 bases, with 10 bases between the two germline ends. The CDR3 here is CASSLKVADQETQYF. In nucleotides, the CDR3 is TGTGCCAGCAGCTTGAAGGTAGCGGACCAAGAGACCCAGTACTTC.

The genes are TRBV9 and TRBJ2-2; possible D gene TRBD1, 6 bases. Germline CDR1 reads SGDLS; CDR2 reads YYNGEE. The V and J ends lost 1 base and 1 base respectively, with 11 bases between them. The CDR3 runs 16 residues. CDR3 nucleotide sequence: TGTGCCAGCAGCGTACGGTCAGGGGAGAACACCGGGGAGCTGTTTTTT. Protein: CASSVRSGENTGELFF.

This chain links TRBV7-2 with TRBJ2-1, with 9 bases matching TRBD2. This CDR3 spans 18 amino acids. Germline CDR1 is SGHTA and CDR2 is FQGNSA. V lost 2 bases and J lost 8; bases outside the gene matches: 16. Written as DNA, the CDR3 is TGTGCCAGCAGCTTACATTCCTTGGGCGGGAGGGCCTCCCATGAGCAGTTCTTC. Protein product: CASSLHSLGGRASHEQFF.

The V and J genes are TRBV13 and TRBJ2-3, with D perhaps TRBD2 (5 bases). The germline V and J ends were trimmed by 5 bases and 3 bases, with 18 bases remaining between them. The germline V gene encodes CDR1 PRHDT and CDR2 FYEKMQ (reference sequence). CDR3 size: 16 residues. The CDR3 is CASSPLLPRRTDTQYF. The CDR3 coding sequence is TGTGCCAGCAGCCCCCTACTCCCTCGGAGGACAGATACGCAGTATTTT.

This clone was detected ten times or more. The chain is built from TRBV7-9 and TRBJ1-5, with D hard to call. The V end lost 3 bases, the J end lost 0 bases, and 9 bases lay between the germline ends. Per the germline V gene, CDR1 is SEHNR and CDR2 is FQNEAQ (reference sequence). This CDR3 has 15 residues. CDR3 sequence: CASSLSGDSNQPQHF. As DNA, the CDR3 is TGTGCCAGCAGCTTGTCAGGCGATAGCAATCAGCCCCAGCATTTT.

The gene calls are TRBV2 and TRBJ2-5; possibly TRBD1 or TRBD2 for D (5 bases each). This CDR3 region has 14 residues. The germline CDR1 and CDR2 sequences are SNHLY and FYNNEI. Trimming left V 4 bases short and J 4 bases short, with 13 bases between. The CDR3 loop is CASSGGQRGETQYF. CDR3 nucleotide sequence: TGTGCCAGCAGTGGAGGGCAGAGGGGAGAGACCCAGTACTTC.

This clone was counted between two and nine times. The chain carries TRBV29-1 and TRBJ2-3; 8 nucleotides align to TRBD2. Losses at the gene ends were 7 bases for V and 5 bases for J; bases not matched to a gene: 8. The CDR3 sequence is 13 residues long. Germline CDR1 SQVTM, CDR2 ANQGSEA. CDR3 sequence (DNA): TGCAGCGGGGCCCGGGAGGGGGGAGATACGCAGTATTTT. Translated: CSGAREGGDTQYF.

The V gene is TRBV5-1, the J gene TRBJ1-1, with 9 bases that match TRBD1. Germline V gene data show CDR1 as SGHRS and CDR2 as YFSETQ. The V segment lost 3 bases and the J segment 2 bases; nucleotides outside the gene matches: 5. This CDR3 comprises 15 residues. The CDR3 loop is CASSSEQGANTEAFF. In nucleotides, the CDR3 is TGCGCCAGCAGCTCCGAACAGGGGGCAAACACTGAAGCTTTCTTT.

This clone has a handful of counts. The chain has TRBV5-1 and TRBJ2-7; D may match TRBD1 or TRBD2 (5 bases each). The CDR3 has 15 residues. The V gene's germline CDR1 is SGHRS and CDR2 YFSETQ. Trimming took off 2 bases at V and 2 bases at J, with 14 bases between the two ends. The CDR3 reads CASSLAGWGPYEQYF. In DNA form, the CDR3 reads TGCGCCAGCAGCTTAGCAGGGTGGGGACCCTACGAGCAGTACTTC.

The rearrangement joins TRBV29-1 to TRBJ1-2; TRBD1 matches at 10 bases. The CDR3 has 12 amino acids. Germline CDR1 SQVTM, CDR2 ANQGSEA. The ends lost 7 bases at V and 5 bases at J; junction bases unmatched: 4. DNA for the CDR3: TGCAGCGGGGGACAGGGGAAATATGGCTACACCTTC. Encoded protein: CSGGQGKYGYTF.